Given below is one T cell receptor beta chain in context. PCR was performed a second time for roughly 7 to 12 cycles using a sample-barcoded 5' primer and a J-beta primer mix. TCRdb re-called the 5' RACE reads through MiXCR, storing one row per CDR3 protein. The sample lists more than 900,000 distinct CDR3 sequences, about 28% occurring once. The record originates from a study of blood T cells in healthy people across ages. The CDR3 length is 15 residues. CDR1 is SEHNR and CDR2 is FQNEAQ in the germline V gene (reference sequence). Trimming cost V 6 bases and J 4 bases, with 18 bases left between them. These data also featured in a second study, about T cells of mothers and their children.

The sample comprised blood. The sequence was collected from a woman in her forties in good health. The rearrangement links TRBV7-9 to TRBJ1-1, with D uncertain. The CDR3 spells CASSFSRVKGTEAFF. The CDR3 DNA is TGTGCCAGCAGTTTCTCGCGGGTGAAGGGCACTGAAGCTTTCTTT.